Listed below are T cell receptor beta chains from one sample, sequenced in a study of shared T cell receptors in the human thymus. Only in-frame clones appear in the TCRdb table, and some are missing; sequencing was by immunoSEQ multiplex PCR. The sample has under 700,000 clones, about four fifths seen once; the top ten hold roughly 0.013%. The same data also went into a second study, on human thymus T cells.

The material sequenced was thymocytes. Receptor source: a boy in the first two years of life with a congenital heart defect. Each CDR3 is given with its conserved first and last residue.

j_call v_call cdr3_length cdr3_aa
TRBJ2-5 TRBV28 14 CASSPKGLQETQYF
TRBJ2-3 TRBV12-5 13 CASGLETVDTQYF
TRBJ2-2 TRBV21-1 14 CASSDRGHTGELFF
TRBJ2-3 TRBV28 14 CASSLGQGVDTQYF
TRBJ1-5 TRBV27 16 CASRQESGASNQPQHF
TRBJ2-3 TRBV4-1 16 CASSQDERGFTDTQYF
TRBJ1-1 TRBV7-4 14 CASSFGGLNTEAFF
TRBJ1-4 TRBV7-9 14 CASSRDSLNEKLFF
TRBJ2-2 TRBV15 16 CATSRPRVPLTGELFF
TRBJ2-2 TRBV9 15 CASSVGWRAPGELFF
TRBJ2-1 TRBV5-1 19 CASSPTSGRAPSSYNEQFF
TRBJ2-1 TRBV27 18 CASSSSCLSGCAYNEQFF
TRBJ1-5 TRBV28 16 CASSFLDGGGNQPQHF
TRBJ1-1 TRBV11-1 13 CASSFQGHTEAFF
TRBJ2-1 TRBV30 16 CAWTHRALAGNNEQFF
TRBJ2-2 TRBV4-3 18 CASSQAGRASVYTGELFF
TRBJ2-7 TRBV2 19 CASSEGKTYKAGGARCPYF
TRBJ2-7 TRBV6-5 16 CASSYSKGQALYEQYF
TRBJ1-2 TRBV7-6 16 CASSSPRGLANYGYTF
TRBJ2-4 TRBV15 14 CATSREISENIQYF
TRBJ2-7 TRBV7-6 16 CASSHSEHTGLTGQYF
TRBJ1-5 TRBV23-1 17 CASSQPGQGASNQPQHF
TRBJ2-5 TRBV6-5 14 CASRRGGDRETQYF
TRBJ2-7 TRBV10-2 16 CASSEAGLAGVEEQYF
TRBJ1-2 TRBV14 14 CASSLQGENYGYTF
TRBJ1-4 TRBV19 14 CASSIGGRSEKLFF
TRBJ2-3 TRBV5-4 13 CASNPTSTDTQYF
TRBJ2-7 TRBV10-1 14 CATNPREERYEQYF
TRBJ2-1 TRBV11-3 15 CASASSPQGYNEQFF
TRBJ2-2 TRBV6-1 15 CASTQDRGYTGELFF
TRBJ1-3 TRBV2 16 CASSAVRPREGNTIYF
TRBJ2-1 TRBV6-6 15 CASSYGGKIRNEQFF